Each of the 10 T cell receptor beta chains below was sequenced from the same sample in a study of identical twins. TCRdb redid the calling of the 5' RACE reads with MiXCR, one entry per CDR3 protein. Here the sample spans some 96,000 distinct CDR3 sequences, 5.9% being singletons. What was sequenced was memory T cells sorted from blood. All receptors derive from a woman aged 50 to 60 in good health.

This clonotype was seen more than once but under ten times. The chain recombines TRBV19 with TRBJ1-2; 7 nucleotides agree with TRBD1. CDR1 and CDR2 from the germline V gene are LNHDA and SQIVND (reference sequence). The V segment lost 9 bases and the J segment 4 bases; nucleotides outside the gene matches: 17. CDR3 length equals 16 residues. The CDR3 region is CASIPGQTKSGYGYTF. The CDR3, as DNA: TGTGCCAGCATCCCGGGACAGACAAAAAGTGGCTATGGCTACACCTTC.

About this clonotype: One end of the junction fails to match germline, which may point to a read error. The chain recombines TRBV30 with TRBJ2-1; D is undetermined. Germline V gives CDR1 GTSNPN, CDR2 SVGIG (reference sequence). The CDR3 consists of 11 residues. The CDR3 loop is CAWSVRRTLYF. In nucleotides, the CDR3 is TGTGCCTGGAGTGTACGTAGGACGCTATACTTC.

This clonotype was detected ten times or more. V gene TRBV29-1 combines with J gene TRBJ2-1; 8 nucleotides agree with TRBD2. Germline trimming cut 7 bases from V and 5 bases from J; bases unmatched to any gene: 13. Germline assignment: CDR1 SQVTM and CDR2 ANQGSEA. This CDR3 comprises 15 residues. The CDR3 here is CSGQRAGGPDNEQFF. CDR3 bases: TGCAGCGGTCAACGGGCGGGAGGCCCAGACAATGAGCAGTTCTTC.

This clonotype was counted ten times or more. The chain has TRBV4-2 and TRBJ2-2; D not resolved. There are 13 residues in the CDR3. V gave up 0 bases and J gave up 9 bases, with 8 bases separating them. The germline CDR1 and CDR2 sequences are LGHNA and YNFKEQ. CDR3 in DNA: TGTGCCAGCAGCCAAGATTCGCGACGGGAGCTGTTTTTT. Protein: CASSQDSRRELFF.

In its sample, this clonotype was seen many times. The gene calls are TRBV19 and TRBJ2-7; 7 bases fit TRBD1. Per the germline V gene, CDR1 is LNHDA and CDR2 is SQIVND (reference sequence). V dropped 2 bases and J dropped 4; count of bases not matched to a gene: 8. CDR3 size: 15 residues. CDR3: CASSISGTDNYEQYF. DNA for the CDR3: TGTGCCAGTAGTATAAGTGGGACAGACAATTACGAGCAGTACTTC.

This clonotype has only a few counts. The chain employs TRBV11-2 and TRBJ1-3; no firm D call. V shed 1 base and J shed 0 bases, with 4 bases lying between them. The CDR3 sequence is 14 residues long. The germline gives CDR1 SGHAT, CDR2 FQNNGV. CDR3 sequence reads: CASSLAPSGNTIYF. The CDR3 DNA reads as TGTGCCAGCAGCTTAGCCCCCTCTGGAAACACCATATATTTT.

This clonotype has ten or more counts. V and J are TRBV7-9 and TRBJ2-2; D not certain. Germline CDR1 SEHNR, CDR2 FQNEAQ (reference sequence). This CDR3 contains 15 residues. The ends were cut back, 5 bases at V and 5 bases at J, with 15 bases in the middle. CDR3 bases: TGTGCCAGCAGCCCGCGTGTATTCCTAACCGGGGAGCTGTTTTTT. Amino acids: CASSPRVFLTGELFF.

This clonotype was seen many times. V usage is TRBV7-2 and J usage is TRBJ2-5; tentative D call: TRBD1 (6 bases). CDR1 and CDR2 from the germline V gene are SGHTA and FQGNSA. V was trimmed by 3 bases and J by 4 bases, leaving 12 bases between them. CDR3 length equals 14 residues. The CDR3 region has the DNA TGTGCCAGCAGCTTCGACAGGCGGGTAGAGACCCAGTACTTC. This translates into CASSFDRRVETQYF.

This clonotype was seen only a few times. The chain couples TRBV29-1 to TRBJ2-7; possibly TRBD1 for D (7 bases). This CDR3 is built from 11 residues. Deletions cut 6 bases from V and 6 bases from J, with 12 bases between. CDR1 is SQVTM, CDR2 ANQGSEA, per germline. The CDR3 DNA reads TGCAGCGTAAGACAGGGAGGCGAGCAGTACGTC. As protein: CSVRQGGEQYV.

This clonotype was observed many times. The rearrangement links TRBV11-2 to TRBJ1-3, with TRBD1 as a possible D gene (5 bases). The ends were cut back, 5 bases at V and 1 base at J, with 9 bases in the middle. Germline V lookup: CDR1 SGHAT, CDR2 FQNNGV. The CDR3 contains 14 residues. The CDR3 DNA follows: TGTGCCAGCAGCACCCAGGGTTCTGGAAACACCATATATTTT. Translated: CASSTQGSGNTIYF.